Sequencing of this T cell receptor beta chain was carried out in a study of shared clonotypes between healthy human individuals. J gave up 6 bases and V 4 bases, and 4 bases lay outside the gene matches. This CDR3 spans 15 amino acids. Germline CDR1 is MNHNY and CDR2 is SVGAGI (reference sequence). Original methodology: Filtering of immunoSEQ junctional sequences could not match full-length read filtering. Using immunoSEQ multiplex PCR, the repertoire was profiled, and TCRdb retains in-frame clones only, with some absent. For V, J and clone size, that table is used; D and trimming come from the DNA. The sample records about 1 million clones, more than 60% being singletons.

This receptor was taken from a man aged 18-30 years in good health. The sample taken for sequencing was memory CD4+ T cells sorted from blood. Subset reported: CD45RA-negative fraction. The V and J genes are TRBV6-6 and TRBJ2-1; 12 positions agree with TRBD2. CDR3 residues: CASSFGLAGINEQFF. Written as DNA, the CDR3 is TGTGCCAGCAGTTTCGGACTAGCGGGGATCAATGAGCAGTTCTTC.